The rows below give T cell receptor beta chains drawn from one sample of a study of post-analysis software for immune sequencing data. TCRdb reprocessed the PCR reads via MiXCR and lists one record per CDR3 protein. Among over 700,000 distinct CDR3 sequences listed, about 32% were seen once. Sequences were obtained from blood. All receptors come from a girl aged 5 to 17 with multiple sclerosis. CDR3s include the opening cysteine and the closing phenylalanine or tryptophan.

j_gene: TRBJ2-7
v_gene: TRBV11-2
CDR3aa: CASSLDRAGEGYEQYF

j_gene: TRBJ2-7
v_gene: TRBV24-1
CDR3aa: CATSDQRGYEQYF

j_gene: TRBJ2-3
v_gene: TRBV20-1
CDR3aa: CSASQDRDTDTQYF

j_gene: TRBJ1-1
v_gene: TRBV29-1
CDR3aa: CSVEVNPEAFF

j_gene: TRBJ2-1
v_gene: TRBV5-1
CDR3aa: CASTNTGVAEQFF

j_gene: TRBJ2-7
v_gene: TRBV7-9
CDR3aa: CASSSPRTYEQYF

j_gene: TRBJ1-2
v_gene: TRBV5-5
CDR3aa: CASSLGAAGYTF

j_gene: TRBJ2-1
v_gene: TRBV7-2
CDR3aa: CASSLRWVRAGGPREQFF

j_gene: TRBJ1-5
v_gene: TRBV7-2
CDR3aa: CASSPRGGGKQPQHF

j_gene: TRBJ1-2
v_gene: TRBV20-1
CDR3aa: CSARAPKGAGGYTF

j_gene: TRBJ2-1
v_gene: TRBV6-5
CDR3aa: CASSMRASRIYNEQFF

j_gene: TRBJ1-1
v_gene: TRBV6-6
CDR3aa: CASSYSGSVTEAFF

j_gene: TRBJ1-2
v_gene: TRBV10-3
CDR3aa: CAISGGTAYYGYTF

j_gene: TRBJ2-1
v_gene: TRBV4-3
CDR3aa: CASSQVSGRIGNEQFF

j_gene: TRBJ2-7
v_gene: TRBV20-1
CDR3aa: CSAIVGYEQYF

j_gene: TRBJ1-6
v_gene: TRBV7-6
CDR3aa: CASSSISGNSPLHF

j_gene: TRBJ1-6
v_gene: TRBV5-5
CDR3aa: CASSQYGTENSPLHF

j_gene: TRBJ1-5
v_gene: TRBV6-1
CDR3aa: CASTPRISNQPQHF

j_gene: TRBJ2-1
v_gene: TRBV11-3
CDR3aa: CASSLDLAGEQFF

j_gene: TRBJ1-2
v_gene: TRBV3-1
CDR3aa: CASSQGGYIGYTF

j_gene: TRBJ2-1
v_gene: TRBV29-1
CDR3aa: CSVASGQAVNEQFF

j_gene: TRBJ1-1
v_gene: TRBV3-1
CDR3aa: CASSQGRWNTEAFF

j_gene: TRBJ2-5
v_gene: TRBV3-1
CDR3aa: CASSQRSGRKETQYF

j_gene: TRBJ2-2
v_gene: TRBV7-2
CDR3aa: CASSRNLLAGGPTTGELFF

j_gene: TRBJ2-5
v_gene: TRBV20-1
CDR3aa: CSARIRQNQETQYF

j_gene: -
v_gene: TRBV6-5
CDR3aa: CASRRQGSSHEQYF

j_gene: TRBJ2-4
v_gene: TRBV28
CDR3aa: CASTVRDRVKNIQYF

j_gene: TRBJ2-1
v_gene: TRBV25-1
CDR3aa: CATHPSGGAGSYNEQFF

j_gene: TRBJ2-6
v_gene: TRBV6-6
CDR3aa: CASSYGARGANVLTF

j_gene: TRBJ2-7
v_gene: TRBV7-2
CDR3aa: CASTNRAVGAGFNEQYF

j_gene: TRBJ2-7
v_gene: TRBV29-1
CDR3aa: CSVSGTITPEQYF

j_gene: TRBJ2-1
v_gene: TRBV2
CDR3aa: CASVKGRGRNEQFF

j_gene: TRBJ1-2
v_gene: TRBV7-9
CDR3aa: CASSPTGENYGYTF

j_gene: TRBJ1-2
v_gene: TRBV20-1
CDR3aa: CSARVQGERVYGYTF

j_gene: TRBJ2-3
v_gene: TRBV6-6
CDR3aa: CASIGDRVTDTQYF

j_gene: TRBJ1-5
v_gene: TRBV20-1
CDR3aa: CSARRTGLTNQPQHF

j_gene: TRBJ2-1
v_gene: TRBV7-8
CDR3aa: CASSSRGLGSYNEQFF

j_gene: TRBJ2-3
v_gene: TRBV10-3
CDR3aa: CAIRYDPGQGAITQYF

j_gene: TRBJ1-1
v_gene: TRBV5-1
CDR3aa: CASSLVQGDEAFF

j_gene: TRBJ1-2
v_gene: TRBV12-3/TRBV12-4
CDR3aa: CASIFSTGLNGYTF

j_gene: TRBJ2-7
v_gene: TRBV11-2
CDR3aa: CASSSARNPLEQYF

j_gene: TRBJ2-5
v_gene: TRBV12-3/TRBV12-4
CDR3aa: CASSSLLQGGRQETQYF

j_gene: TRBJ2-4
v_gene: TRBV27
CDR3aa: CASSLEGGAANEQYF

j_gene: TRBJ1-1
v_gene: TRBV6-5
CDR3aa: CASSNPGNTEAFF

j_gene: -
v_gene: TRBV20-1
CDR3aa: CSARDRGHCEQYF

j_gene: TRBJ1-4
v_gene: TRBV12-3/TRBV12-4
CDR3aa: CASSFIRGGGEKLFF

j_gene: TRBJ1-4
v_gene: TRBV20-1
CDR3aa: CSARDTGGILGEKLFF

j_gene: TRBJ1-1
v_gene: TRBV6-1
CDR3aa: CASTRTENTEAIF

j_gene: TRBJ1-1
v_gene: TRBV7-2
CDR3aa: CASSLALWGGDTEAFF